This T cell receptor beta chain was sequenced for a study of blood T cell repertoires in COVID-19. The wider study: Acute-phase and convalescent COVID-19 samples originated in the United States, Italy and Spain. PBMCs, B-cell-depleted T cells, or T cells provided the cDNA or gDNA that made up the material.

Original methodology: Estimation of nucleated cell counts was performed using reference gene primer amplification. Generated by immunoSEQ multiplex PCR, the TCRdb table keeps only in-frame clones and is missing some. The DNA gave D and trimming, while V, J and clone size come from that table. The table records about 250,000 clones, 70% to 90% of them present only once. Germline V gene lookup returns CDR1 LGHNA and CDR2 YNFKEQ. This CDR3 contains 17 residues. Between the trimmed V and J ends, which lost 1 base and 2 bases, there was a span of 15 bases. The sample taken for sequencing was peripheral blood. This sequence joins TRBV4-2 and TRBJ2-4; the D gene is possibly TRBD2 (6 bases). This sequence originates from a young man with active or convalescent COVID-19. CDR3 DNA: TGTGCCAGCAGCCAAGGGAGGGCTAGCATTTCCAAAAACATTCAGTACTTC. It yields the protein CASSQGRASISKNIQYF.